This record concerns one T cell receptor (beta chain) sequence. Its antigen is unknown. The data derive from a study of graft-versus-host responses after intestinal transplantation. The CDR3 loop spans 15 amino acids. Germline CDR1 and CDR2: MNHEY and SVGAGI. Trimming took 0 bases from V and 5 from J; bases not matched to a gene: 3. This table comes from immunoSEQ multiplex PCR, and its TCRdb copy is limited to in-frame clones, with some not included. The sample lists 80,000 to 90,000 clones; under 90% were seen once. Study-wide points: Where graft-donor T cell macrochimerism was present, patients had high graft-versus-host to host-versus-graft clonal ratios in allografts.

The clonotype comes from a human donor who received an intestinal transplant. The material sequenced was unstimulated CD4+ T cells sorted from spleen or lymph node cells, taken before intestinal transplant. V gene TRBV6-5 combines with J gene TRBJ1-2, with 10 nucleotides matching TRBD1. In DNA, the CDR3 is TGTGCCAGCAGTTACTCGGGGACAGGGGTTTATGGCTACACCTTC. The encoded protein is CASSYSGTGVYGYTF.